This T cell receptor (beta chain) was obtained from a study of TIL therapy for anti-PD-1-resistant metastatic lung cancer. Whole-study findings and limits: The cohort had more treatment-naive, never-smoker and oncogene-addicted patients than typical.

Germline V CDR1 and CDR2: SGHVS, FQNEAQ. The CDR3 has 13 amino acids. Trimming removed 2 bases from V and 0 bases from J, with 4 bases in between. Time point specified: pre-treatment sample, taken before nivolumab and TIL therapy. As concerns this clone: The antigen remains unidentified.

This was the immunoSEQ v3 assay. Generated by immunoSEQ multiplex PCR, the TCRdb table keeps only in-frame clones and is missing some. This table holds just under 60,000 clones, around 70% found once. This clonotype was sampled from a person between 25 and 80 years old with non-small cell lung cancer. The source was blood, collected at baseline. The chain uses TRBV7-8 and TRBJ1-1; D is uncertain. CDR3 sequence: CASSLQMNTEAFF. CDR3 DNA: TGTGCCAGCAGCTTACAGATGAACACTGAAGCTTTCTTT.